Listed here are 14 T cell receptor beta chains from one sample, sequenced in a study of tumor and adjacent non-tumor tissue in lung cancer. TCRbeta libraries were built with three rounds of nested PCR, modified from ARM-PCR. Each CDR3 protein gets one entry after TCRdb re-called the multiplex PCR reads with MiXCR. This table has about 75,000 distinct CDR3 sequences, about three quarters appearing once. RNA was extracted from bulk tissue without any cell sorting. Sequences were obtained from lung tumor tissue. Receptors were obtained from a woman between 50 and 59 years old with non-small cell lung cancer.

As for this clonotype: The final CDR3 position lacks the conserved phenylalanine or tryptophan, pointing to a likely read error. CDR3 amino acids: CASSGGTSGKFNEQFL. For the CDR3, the DNA is TGCGCCAGCAGCGGTGGGACTAGCGGGAAATTCAATGAGCAGTTCCTC. This sequence joins TRBV5-1 and TRBJ2-1; TRBD2 matches 13 bases. The CDR3 consists of 16 residues. After removal of 4 bases from V and 6 bases from J, the junction contained 7 bases not matched to a gene. Germline assignment: CDR1 SGHRS and CDR2 YFSETQ.

A note on this clonotype: Germline and junction disagree at one end, which may indicate a read error. This chain uses TRBV12-3 or TRBV12-4 with TRBJ1-2; D is perhaps TRBD1 (5 bases). The CDR3 loop spans 14 amino acids. CDR3 residues: CASSLGETNYGYTF. The CDR3 coding sequence is TGTGCCAGTAGTTTAGGGGAAACTAACTATGGCTACACCTTC.

Details on this clonotype: Since no conserved phenylalanine or tryptophan closes the CDR3, a read error is the likely cause. The V and J genes are TRBV4-2 and TRBJ2-3; TRBD1 matches at 9 bases. This CDR3 contains 16 residues. The V segment lost 1 base and the J segment 5 bases; nucleotides outside the gene matches: 7. The germline gives CDR1 LGHNA, CDR2 YNFKEQ. CDR3 in DNA: TGTGCCAGCAGCCAAGGGACAGGGGTTACCAGAGATACGCAGTATTTG. Its translation is CASSQGTGVTRDTQYL.

V gene TRBV5-4 combines with J gene TRBJ2-5; perhaps TRBD2 as D (6 bases). CDR1 is SGHNT, CDR2 YYREEE, per germline (reference sequence). The CDR3 loop spans 15 amino acids. V lost 4 bases, J lost 5 bases, and 18 bases lay in between. The CDR3: CASSPGVASTETQYF. CDR3 DNA: TGTGCCAGCAGCCCGGGGGTGGCTAGCACTGAGACCCAGTACTTC.

For this clonotype: A junction end diverges from the germline sequence, so it may reflect a read error. The gene calls are TRBV6-1 and TRBJ2-2; 7 bases map to TRBD1. In germline, CDR1 is MNHNS, CDR2 SASEGT. The CDR3 totals 15 residues. For the CDR3, the DNA is TGTGCCACCAAAAAAGGGGGCGCGGACACTGGGGAGCTGTCTTTT. Protein product: CATKKGGADTGELSF.

V is TRBV12-3 or TRBV12-4 and J is TRBJ2-7; D may correspond to TRBD1 or TRBD2 (5 bases each). The V gene lost 3 bases and the J gene lost 3 bases, with 9 bases spanning the gap. CDR3 length equals 13 residues. This CDR3 is CASSFQGDYEQYF. CDR3 nucleotides: TGTGCCAGCAGTTTCCAGGGAGACTACGAGCAGTACTTC.

Points on this clonotype: This may arise from a read error, as a much more abundant clone is one base away. V is TRBV2 and J is TRBJ1-1; TRBD1 might be the D (6 bases). This CDR3 spans 14 amino acids. CDR1 SNHLY and CDR2 FYNNEI come from the germline V gene. The V end was cut by 8 bases, the J end by 5 bases, with 18 bases between. CDR3 in amino acids: CASRARGSRTEAFF. The CDR3 bases are TGTGCCAGCCGCGCTAGGGGGTCTAGGACTGAAGCTTTCTTT.

This clonotype has ten or more counts. This chain uses TRBV4-2 with TRBJ2-7, with 9 bases that match TRBD2. Germline V CDR1 and CDR2: LGHNA, YNFKEQ. With V trimmed by 3 bases and J by 0 bases, 6 bases remained unmatched. The CDR3 is made up of 16 amino acids. DNA for the CDR3: TGTGCCAGCAGCCACCCCCCTAGCGGGGACTCCTACGAGCAGTACTTC. This translates into CASSHPPSGDSYEQYF.

With regard to this clonotype: Germline is not matched at one junction end, which may reflect a read error. The chain couples TRBV20-1 to TRBJ2-3; perhaps D is TRBD1 or TRBD2 (7 bases each). The CDR3 is made up of 15 amino acids. Germline V gives CDR1 DFQATT, CDR2 SNEGSKA (reference sequence). The CDR3 region has the DNA TGCAGTGCAGGGGGCATGAGCGGGGTTGCAGACACGCAGTATTTT. Encoded protein: CSAGGMSGVADTQYF.

On this clonotype itself: The junction does not match germline at one end; this may be a read error. This chain joins TRBV20-1 and TRBJ2-3; weak D call: TRBD1 (5 bases). The V gene's germline CDR1 is DFQATT and CDR2 SNEGSKA (reference sequence). This CDR3 has 14 amino acids. CDR3 amino acids: CNAPVQEGEDTQYF. The CDR3 DNA reads TGCAATGCTCCGGTCCAGGAAGGGGAAGATACGCAGTATTTT.

To note about this clonotype: The junction differs from germline at one of its ends, possibly a read error. The V gene is TRBV4-1, the J gene TRBJ2-7, with D perhaps matching TRBD1 (6 bases). The CDR3 length is 15 residues. CDR1 is MGHRA, CDR2 YSYEKL, per germline. CDR3 nucleotide sequence: TGCGCAAGCAGCCAAGAACAGGGTGGCACCTACGAGCAGTACTTC. Its translation: CASSQEQGGTYEQYF.

As regards this clonotype: The germline gene is not matched at one end of the junction; a read error may be the cause. Written as DNA, the CDR3 is TGTGCCAGCGGCTTAGCGGGGCAGTGGCAGTTCTTC. Translating it yields CASGLAGQWQFF. The V call is TRBV7-8, the J call TRBJ2-1; 8 bases are shared with TRBD2. Germline values: CDR1 SGHVS, CDR2 FQNEAQ. This CDR3 spans 12 amino acids. Complete variable domain (other parts from reference TRBV7-8 and TRBJ2-1): GAGVSQSPRYKVAKRGQDVALRCDPISGHVSLFWYQQALGQGPEFLTYFQNEAQLDKSGLPSDRFFAERPEGSVSTLKIQRTQQEDSAVYLCASGLAGQWQFFGPGTRLTVL.

This clonotype has a count of ten or more. This chain connects TRBV20-1 to TRBJ2-7; D tentatively fits TRBD1 or TRBD2 (5 bases each). Germline V gene data show CDR1 as DFQATT and CDR2 as SNEGSKA (reference sequence). Trimming pared 3 bases from V and 2 bases from J, leaving 11 bases between. This CDR3 has 13 amino acids. This chain's CDR3 is CSASGQGAYEQYF. The CDR3, as DNA: TGCAGTGCTAGCGGGCAGGGAGCCTACGAGCAGTACTTC.

The chain has TRBV6-5 and TRBJ1-6, with D unresolved. The CDR3 spans 16 residues. Germline CDR1 reads MNHEY; CDR2 reads SVGAGI. The CDR3 protein is CVNSSTSSSYNSPLHF. CDR3 nucleotide sequence: TGTGTCAACAGTTCCACCAGTAGCTCCTATAATTCACCCCTCCACTTT.